This T cell receptor beta chain is from a study of blood T cells in healthy people across ages. Study-wide points: Naive T cell percentage and TCR beta diversity correlated strongly.

For the second PCR, which ran for 7 to 11 cycles, a sample-barcoded 5' primer and a J-beta primer mix were used. TCRdb itself ran the 5' RACE reads through MiXCR, one entry per CDR3 protein. The sample records 800,000 to 950,000 distinct CDR3 sequences, almost 30% being singletons. This clonotype appeared many times. Its matching antigen is unknown. This CDR3 region has 14 residues. Germline lookup yields CDR1 DFQATT and CDR2 SNEGSKA (reference sequence). Trimming pared 0 bases from V and 4 bases from J, leaving 12 bases between. These data also featured in a second study, about T cells of mothers and their children. That work adds: Regardless of relatedness, pairs show thymic selection shaping TCR recombination output in a similar manner.

The sample was blood. V usage is TRBV20-1 and J usage is TRBJ1-2; D is uncertain. The clonotype originates from a woman in her forties in good health. The CDR3 sequence is CSARDPGGSYGYTF. The CDR3 coding sequence is TGCAGTGCTAGAGACCCTGGAGGGTCCTATGGCTACACCTTC.